A selection of T cell receptor beta chains follows, all from one sample in a study of cytomegalovirus exposure and HLA in healthy donors. Some clones are missing from TCRdb's copy, which holds only in-frame ones; the method was immunoSEQ multiplex PCR. The data hold 200,000 or so clones, with around 77% observed a single time. The sequenced sample consisted of PBMCs. The receptors stem from a woman in her twenties or thirties in good health and CMV-seronegative. Each CDR3 is given with its conserved first and last residue. The order of the fields is D gene, J gene, clone size, V gene, CDR3 DNA, CDR3 protein. A D gene is named only where the DNA matches it firmly. The size of a clone is reported for some rows only, either as once, few or many, or as a class for expanded clones.

>-|TRBJ1-1|-|TRBV10-3
TGTGTCTCTGGTTGGGGGGGACCCCTGAACACTGAAGCTTTCTTT
CVSGWGGPLNTEAFF
>TRBD1|TRBJ1-5|-|TRBV19
TGTGCCAGTAGTCCCCTGGACAGGAACAATCAGCCCCAGCATTTT
CASSPLDRNNQPQHF
>TRBD1|TRBJ1-5|-|TRBV4-1
TGCGCCAGCAGCCAAGACCCGGGACAGGCCTATCAGCCCCAGCATTTT
CASSQDPGQAYQPQHF
>TRBD2|TRBJ2-2|few|TRBV27
TGTGCCAGCCCGGGGGGCACCGGGGAGCTGTTTTTT
CASPGGTGELFF
>TRBD1|TRBJ1-1|-|TRBV7-9
TGTGCCAGCAGCCTTACAGGGGGCGTTGAGAACACTGAAGCTTTCTTT
CASSLTGGVENTEAFF
>TRBD1|TRBJ1-6|-|TRBV19
TGTGCCACACGAGCAGAGGAGGGGGCGAATTCACCCCTCCACTTT
CATRAEEGANSPLHF
>TRBD1|TRBJ1-2|-|TRBV2
TGTGCCAGCGGGGACAGCGGCGGCTACACCTTC
CASGDSGGYTF
>TRBD2|TRBJ2-3|-|TRBV2
TGTGCCAGCAGTCCTAACGTTAGACTAGCGGGGAACACAGATACGCAGTATTTT
CASSPNVRLAGNTDTQYF
>-|TRBJ1-1|few|TRBV7-9
TGTGCCAGCAGCCCCGGCATAGGGAGGGCAAATGAAGCTTTCTTT
CASSPGIGRANEAFF
>TRBD1|TRBJ1-5|-|TRBV28
TGTGCCAGCAGCACAGGGGGAGAAGGCAATCAGCCCCAGCATTTT
CASSTGGEGNQPQHF
>-|TRBJ2-6|-|TRBV7-3
TGTGCCAGCAGCTTCGGTACAGCTTCTGGGGCCAACGTCCTGACTTTC
CASSFGTASGANVLTF
>-|TRBJ1-1|-|TRBV5-4
TGTGCCAGCAACAGAGACAGGAACACTGAAGCTTTCTTT
CASNRDRNTEAFF
>TRBD2|TRBJ2-2|-|TRBV18
TGTGCCAGCTCACCTAGGAGCGGGGCGAACACCGGGGAGCTGTTTTTT
CASSPRSGANTGELFF
>-|TRBJ1-3|-|TRBV6-6
TGTGCCAGCAGTTACTACAACAGGGTTGCCGGAAACACCATATATTTT
CASSYYNRVAGNTIYF
>-|TRBJ1-1|-|TRBV5-4
TGTGCCAGCAGCTTGGCGGGGGGCGAGACTGAAGCTTTCTTT
CASSLAGGETEAFF
>TRBD1|TRBJ2-5|-|TRBV5-6
TGTGCCAGCAGCTTGTTAGGGACAGAAGAGCAGTACTTC
CASSLLGTEEQYF
>-|TRBJ1-2|-|TRBV6-5
TGTGCCAGCATTCCGCGCGGGGGCGCTTTGATTGGCTACCCCTTC
CASIPRGGALIGYPF
>-|TRBJ2-3|-|TRBV5-1
TGCGCCAGCAGCTTGCGACAGATCACAGATACGCAGTATTTT
CASSLRQITDTQYF
>-|TRBJ2-7|-|TRBV9
TGTGCCAGCAGCGTAGGACTCGGCAGGGCCTACGAGCAGTACTTC
CASSVGLGRAYEQYF
>-|TRBJ1-5|-|TRBV6-6
TGTGCCAGCGAACAGGGTAGCAATCAGCCCCAGCATTTT
CASEQGSNQPQHF
>TRBD1|TRBJ2-5|once|TRBV2
TGTGCCAGCAGTGATAACAGGGGTCAAGAGACCCAGTACTTC
CASSDNRGQETQYF
>-|TRBJ2-6|-|TRBV7-7
TGTGCTAGCAGTCAGAACTCTGGGGCCAACGTCCTGACTTTC
CASSQNSGANVLTF
>-|TRBJ2-7|-|TRBV7-9
TGTGCCAGCAGCTTAACAGGGAATCACGAGCAGTACTTC
CASSLTGNHEQYF
>-|TRBJ1-2|once|TRBV29-1
TGCAGCGTTCTTCCTCGACATCAACAAAACTATGGCTACACCTTC
CSVLPRHQQNYGYTF
>-|TRBJ2-3|-|TRBV5-1
TGCGCCAGCAGCTTCATGGCCTTCGTGGGCACAGATACGCAGTATTTT
CASSFMAFVGTDTQYF
>TRBD1|TRBJ1-2|-|TRBV19
TGTGCCAGTAGTATACCGGGACAGGGGGCGTATGGCTACACCTTC
CASSIPGQGAYGYTF
>-|TRBJ2-7|-|TRBV29-1
TGCAGCTTTCTCAGAGGGCCCTACGAGCAGTACTTC
CSFLRGPYEQYF
>-|TRBJ2-2|few|TRBV18
TGTGCCAGCTCACCAAATAACCGAGCCGGGGAGCTGTTTTTT
CASSPNNRAGELFF
>-|TRBJ1-3|-|TRBV18
TGTGCCAGCTCACCTCTCTCCGAGAACTCTGGAAACACCATATATTTT
CASSPLSENSGNTIYF
>TRBD1|TRBJ1-2|-|TRBV9
TGTGCCAGCAGCGTAGGGTGGGGGACAGGGGGTGGCTACACCTTC
CASSVGWGTGGGYTF
>-|TRBJ1-2|-|TRBV30
TGTGCCTGGAGCGCACAGAGGGGGTCCCAGTATGGCTACACCTTC
CAWSAQRGSQYGYTF
>-|TRBJ2-7|-|TRBV4-2
TGTGCCAGCAGCCAAGAGGGTCAGGCGACCTACGAGCAGTACTTC
CASSQEGQATYEQYF
>-|TRBJ2-2|-|TRBV6-5
TGTGCCAGCAGTCGGCGGAGCGGGGAGCTGTTTTTT
CASSRRSGELFF
>TRBD1|TRBJ1-2|-|TRBV2
TGTGCCAGCAGGAGATCGACAGGGAACGGCTACACCTTC
CASRRSTGNGYTF
>TRBD1|TRBJ2-6|few|TRBV29-1
TGCAGCGTCAGACAGGGTCCTGGGGCCAACGTCCTGACTTTC
CSVRQGPGANVLTF
>-|TRBJ1-2|-|TRBV6-1
TGTGCCAGCAGGCAGGGTTTCTATGGCTACACCTTC
CASRQGFYGYTF
>TRBD1|TRBJ2-5|-|TRBV5-8
TGTGCCAGCAGCCTCGGACAGGGTGGCCAAGAGACCCAGTACTTC
CASSLGQGGQETQYF
>TRBD1|TRBJ1-2|-|TRBV27
TGTGCCAGCAGTTTATCTTGGGACAGGGGGCCAGACTATGGCTACACCTTC
CASSLSWDRGPDYGYTF
>TRBD2|TRBJ2-2|-|TRBV2
TGTGCCAGCAGGGGGACTAGCGGAAACACCGGGGAGCTGTTTTTT
CASRGTSGNTGELFF
>TRBD2|TRBJ2-3|-|TRBV2
TGTGCCAGCAGAAGACTAGCGGGGCAAGTAACAGATACGCAGTATTTT
CASRRLAGQVTDTQYF
>TRBD1|TRBJ2-7|-|TRBV30
TGTGCCTGCAGCAGGACAGGGTGGGGCGAGCAGTACTTC
CACSRTGWGEQYF
>-|TRBJ2-7|few|TRBV6-5
TGTGCCAGCAGTTACTCGATTACAAACTACGAGCAGTACTTC
CASSYSITNYEQYF
>TRBD2|TRBJ2-3|once|TRBV27
TGTGCCAGCAGTACCCGGGCTAGCGGGAGGGGAGATACGCAGTATTTT
CASSTRASGRGDTQYF
>-|TRBJ1-1|once|TRBV10-1
TGCGCCAGCAGTGAGGTAGGCCAGGCGCAGGCTTTCTTT
CASSEVGQAQAFF
>-|TRBJ1-2|-|TRBV6-5
TGTGCCAGCAGTTACTCGAGCGCAGTCAACTATGGCTACACCTTC
CASSYSSAVNYGYTF
>-|TRBJ1-5|once|TRBV12-2
TGTGCAAGTCGCTTGAGAGGTGAAGGTTTTCAGCCCCAGCATTTT
CASRLRGEGFQPQHF
>TRBD2|TRBJ2-7|-|TRBV6-5
TGTGCCAGCAGTTCAGCGGGGGGCAGGGGCCACCTCGAGCAGTACTTC
CASSSAGGRGHLEQYF
>TRBD1|TRBJ2-7|-|TRBV7-8
TGTGCCAGCAGCTTAGTCTTCCGGACAGGGGCCTACGAGCAGTACTTC
CASSLVFRTGAYEQYF
>TRBD1|TRBJ2-3|few|TRBV6-1
TGTGCCAGCAGTCAAGGACAGGGGGAGACAGATACGCAGTATTTT
CASSQGQGETDTQYF